The rows below give T cell receptor beta chains drawn from one sample of a study of T cell changes during pregnancy in multiple sclerosis. The repertoire was sequenced with immunoSEQ multiplex PCR; TCRdb's copy has only in-frame clones and lacks some. This table holds around 40,000 clones, more than 90% found once. The sequencing here drew on CD4+ T cells from peripheral blood mononuclear cells, taken in the second trimester of pregnancy. These receptor sequences come from a female donor in good health, enrolled as a control in a pregnancy study. The CDR3 runs from the conserved cysteine through the conserved F or W. D genes are given only for firm matches. Clone size is not always given. Where it is, it says once, few, many or a class for expanded clones.

v_call: TRBV11-3; d_call: TRBD1; clone_size: -; j_call: TRBJ2-1; cdr3_nt: TGTGCCAGCAGCTTTAGGGGGCTATCAAATGAGCAGTTCTTC; cdr3_aa: CASSFRGLSNEQFF
v_call: TRBV11-3; d_call: TRBD1; clone_size: once; j_call: TRBJ2-1; cdr3_nt: TGTGCCAGCAGCTTAGATCAAGGGGGCAGTAGCTCCTACAATGAGCAGTTCTTC; cdr3_aa: CASSLDQGGSSSYNEQFF
v_call: TRBV28; d_call: TRBD1; clone_size: -; j_call: TRBJ2-5; cdr3_nt: TGTGCCAGCAGTCGGGACAGGGGAAGGGAGACCCAGTACTTC; cdr3_aa: CASSRDRGRETQYF
v_call: TRBV2; d_call: -; clone_size: -; j_call: TRBJ2-5; cdr3_nt: TGTGCCAGCAGTGAAGCGCGGAAAGAGACCCAGTACTTC; cdr3_aa: CASSEARKETQYF
v_call: TRBV5-5; d_call: -; clone_size: once; j_call: TRBJ1-2; cdr3_nt: TGTGCCAGCGGGGTTGACTACCTTTATGGCTACACCTTC; cdr3_aa: CASGVDYLYGYTF
v_call: TRBV28; d_call: TRBD1; clone_size: -; j_call: TRBJ2-7; cdr3_nt: TGTGCCAGCAGCTACAGCTCTGGACAGGGATCGTACTTC; cdr3_aa: CASSYSSGQGSYF
v_call: TRBV4-1; d_call: TRBD2; clone_size: -; j_call: TRBJ2-1; cdr3_nt: TGCGCCAGCAGCCGACTAGCGGCCTCCTACAATGAGCAGTTCTTC; cdr3_aa: CASSRLAASYNEQFF
v_call: TRBV5-1; d_call: TRBD1; clone_size: once; j_call: TRBJ2-7; cdr3_nt: TGCGCCAGCAGCTTAGCACCATCCGGGACAGGCTACGAGCAGTACTTC; cdr3_aa: CASSLAPSGTGYEQYF
v_call: TRBV11-1; d_call: TRBD2; clone_size: -; j_call: TRBJ2-4; cdr3_nt: TGTGCCAGCAGCGGAGGACTAGCGGGAGAGGCCAAAAACATTCAGTACTTC; cdr3_aa: CASSGGLAGEAKNIQYF
v_call: TRBV7-8; d_call: -; clone_size: few; j_call: TRBJ1-5; cdr3_nt: TGTGCCAGCAGTTTGGGGGGGGGCCAGCATCAGCCCCAGCATTTT; cdr3_aa: CASSLGGGQHQPQHF
v_call: TRBV6-5; d_call: -; clone_size: -; j_call: TRBJ2-3; cdr3_nt: TGTGCCAGCAGTGCCGTTACTAACACAGATACGCAGTATTTT; cdr3_aa: CASSAVTNTDTQYF
v_call: TRBV5-6; d_call: TRBD2; clone_size: -; j_call: TRBJ2-7; cdr3_nt: TGTGCCAGCAGTCTCCGACTAGCGGGGGGCGCCTACGAGCAGTACTTC; cdr3_aa: CASSLRLAGGAYEQYF
v_call: TRBV11-2; d_call: TRBD2; clone_size: -; j_call: TRBJ2-3; cdr3_nt: TGTGCCAGCAGCTTACTAGCGGACCCCACAGATACGCAGTATTTT; cdr3_aa: CASSLLADPTDTQYF
v_call: TRBV28; d_call: -; clone_size: -; j_call: TRBJ2-7; cdr3_nt: TGTGCCAGCAGTCGTGGCGGTAATGGGGAGCAGTACTTC; cdr3_aa: CASSRGGNGEQYF
v_call: TRBV6-1; d_call: TRBD1; clone_size: -; j_call: TRBJ1-2; cdr3_nt: TGTGCCAGCAGATCCGGACAGGCAGTTAACTATGGCTACACCTTC; cdr3_aa: CASRSGQAVNYGYTF
v_call: TRBV30; d_call: TRBD1; clone_size: -; j_call: TRBJ1-6; cdr3_nt: TGTGCCTGGAGCCCTAAGACAGGGGGATCTTCACCCCTCCACTTT; cdr3_aa: CAWSPKTGGSSPLHF
v_call: TRBV6-5; d_call: -; clone_size: once; j_call: TRBJ2-3; cdr3_nt: TGTGCCAGCAATGCTTTGCGAAGCACAGATACGCAGTATTTT; cdr3_aa: CASNALRSTDTQYF
v_call: TRBV4-1; d_call: -; clone_size: once; j_call: TRBJ1-2; cdr3_nt: TGCGCCAGCAGCCACGTCCAAACGGTCTATGGCTACACCTTC; cdr3_aa: CASSHVQTVYGYTF
v_call: TRBV5-5; d_call: -; clone_size: -; j_call: TRBJ2-7; cdr3_nt: TGTGCCAGCGTTTCCAGGGTTTATGGCTACGAGCAGTACTTC; cdr3_aa: CASVSRVYGYEQYF
v_call: TRBV21-1; d_call: -; clone_size: few; j_call: TRBJ2-7; cdr3_nt: TGTGCCAGCAGCAGTTCTAGGGGGCCGGGCGTAGTATCCTACGAGCAGTACTTC; cdr3_aa: CASSSSRGPGVVSYEQYF
v_call: TRBV29-1; d_call: -; clone_size: once; j_call: TRBJ2-3; cdr3_nt: TGCAGCGTTGTTCCCTACACAGATACGCAGTATTTT; cdr3_aa: CSVVPYTDTQYF
v_call: TRBV6-1; d_call: TRBD1; clone_size: -; j_call: TRBJ1-6; cdr3_nt: TGTGCCAGCAGTTCCCAGGGGGCAGATAATTCACCCCTCCACTTT; cdr3_aa: CASSSQGADNSPLHF
v_call: TRBV19; d_call: TRBD1; clone_size: few; j_call: TRBJ1-1; cdr3_nt: TGTGCCACTGGACAGGGGGCTGCTGAAGCTTTCTTT; cdr3_aa: CATGQGAAEAFF
v_call: TRBV29-1; d_call: TRBD1; clone_size: -; j_call: TRBJ2-1; cdr3_nt: TGCAGCGTTGATTTAAGGACAGGGTCCTTTGAGCAGTTCTTC; cdr3_aa: CSVDLRTGSFEQFF
v_call: TRBV5-1; d_call: TRBD2; clone_size: -; j_call: TRBJ2-5; cdr3_nt: TGCGCCAGCAGCTTGGCCCCTAGCGGGGGGGGCCAAGAGACCCAGTACTTC; cdr3_aa: CASSLAPSGGGQETQYF
v_call: TRBV27; d_call: -; clone_size: -; j_call: TRBJ2-7; cdr3_nt: TGTGCCAGCAGTTTAGAGGGAGGACGGTACGAGCAGTACTTC; cdr3_aa: CASSLEGGRYEQYF
v_call: TRBV19; d_call: -; clone_size: -; j_call: TRBJ2-4; cdr3_nt: TGTGCCAGTAGTACAGCATTGGGGGCGGGCTTTTCAGACATTCAGTACTTC; cdr3_aa: CASSTALGAGFSDIQYF